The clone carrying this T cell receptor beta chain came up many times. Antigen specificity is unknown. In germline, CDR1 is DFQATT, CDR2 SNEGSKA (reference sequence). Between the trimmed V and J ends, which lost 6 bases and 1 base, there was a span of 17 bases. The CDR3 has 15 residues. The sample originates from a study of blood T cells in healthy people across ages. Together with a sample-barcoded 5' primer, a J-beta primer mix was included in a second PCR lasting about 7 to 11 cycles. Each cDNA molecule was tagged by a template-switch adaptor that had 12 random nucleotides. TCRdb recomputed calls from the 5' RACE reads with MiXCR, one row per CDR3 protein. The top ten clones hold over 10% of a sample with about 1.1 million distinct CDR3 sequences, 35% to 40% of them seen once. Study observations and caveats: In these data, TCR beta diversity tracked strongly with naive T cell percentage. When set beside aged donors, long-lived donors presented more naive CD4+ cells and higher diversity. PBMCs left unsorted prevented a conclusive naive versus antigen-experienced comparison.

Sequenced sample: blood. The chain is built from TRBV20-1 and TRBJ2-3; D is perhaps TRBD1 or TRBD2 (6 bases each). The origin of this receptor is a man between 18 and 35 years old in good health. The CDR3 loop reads CSAPRGPAGTDTQYF. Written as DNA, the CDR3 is TGCAGTGCACCCCGGGGGCCCGCTGGCACAGATACGCAGTATTTT.